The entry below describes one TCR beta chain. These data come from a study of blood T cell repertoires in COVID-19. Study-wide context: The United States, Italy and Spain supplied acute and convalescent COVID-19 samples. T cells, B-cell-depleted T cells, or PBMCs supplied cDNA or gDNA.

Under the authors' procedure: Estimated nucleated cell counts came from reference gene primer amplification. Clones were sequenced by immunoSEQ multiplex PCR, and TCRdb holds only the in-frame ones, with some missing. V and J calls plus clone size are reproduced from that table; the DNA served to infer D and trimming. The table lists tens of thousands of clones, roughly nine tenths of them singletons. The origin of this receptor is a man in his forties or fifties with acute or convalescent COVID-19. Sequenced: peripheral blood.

The CDR3 protein is CASQAWETGVNTEAFF. In DNA, the CDR3 is TGTGCCAGCCAAGCTTGGGAAACAGGGGTGAACACTGAAGCTTTCTTT. The chain couples TRBV5-8 to TRBJ1-1; 7 nucleotides align to TRBD1. Looked up from germline, CDR1 is SGHTS and CDR2 is YDEGEE. The CDR3 has 16 residues. J gave up 0 bases and V 7 bases, and 12 bases lay outside the gene matches.